This T cell receptor beta chain came from a study of T cell changes during pregnancy in multiple sclerosis (dated by TCRdb to the late 2010s). For the wider study: In women with multiple sclerosis, the researchers looked at how the T cell repertoire shifted as pregnancy progressed.

Library method: the immunoSEQ multiplex PCR assay. The source is immuneACCESS, and TCRdb retained only in-frame sequences with V and J called. Part of the clones is not carried over; for the studies checked, unresolved V genes explain less than half of this, and the remainder is unexplained. In all, the sample holds 37,000 or so clones, and 91% of those were seen once. Jointly, the top ten make up 0.45% to 0.5% of the sample. Notes on this clone: Its recognized antigen is unknown. Base qualities are missing; no much larger clone stands one base away.

The TCR comes from a female donor in good health, enrolled as a control in a pregnancy study. This sample comprised CD4+ T cells from peripheral blood mononuclear cells, obtained in the second trimester of pregnancy.

For the CDR3, the sequence is CASSFTRLPLRTGVSYEQYF. The DNA reads TGTGCCAGCAGTTTTACTAGACTCCCGCTACGGACAGGAGTTTCCTACGAGCAGTACTTC. Recombination connected TRBV27 to TRBJ2-7; 7 central bases correspond to TRBD1. Based on the germline V gene (reference sequence), the CDR1 and CDR2 sequences are MNHEY and SMNVEV. From the cysteine up to the phenylalanine, the CDR3 has a length of 20 residues. CDR3 DNA is the only sequence kept; it has 60 bases, read in frame from the first base. Trimming leaves V shorter by 3 bases and J shorter by 1 base, with the junction holding 21 bases beyond the gene matches.